These T cell receptor beta chains were read from a single sample in a study of blood T cell repertoires in COVID-19. Assay: immunoSEQ multiplex PCR; the TCRdb copy retains only in-frame clones and omits some. The data contain about 350,000 clones, roughly 90% of them singletons. The specimen sequenced was peripheral blood. Receptors originate from a woman aged 55-69 years with COVID-19, enrolled during active disease. CDR3s include the opening cysteine and the closing phenylalanine or tryptophan. Each record gives: D gene, V gene, J gene, CDR3 protein. The D gene is left open where the match is weak.

NA,TRBV18,TRBJ1-1,CASSPQGTEAFF
NA,TRBV28,TRBJ1-1,CASTEGVWTEAFF
NA,TRBV2,TRBJ1-4,CASSGQAFYEKLFF
NA,TRBV18,TRBJ1-3,CASSPRQSSGNTIYF
TRBD2,TRBV7-2,TRBJ2-3,CASRGGPTEYF
TRBD2,TRBV4-1,TRBJ2-7,CASSQPGTRGSYEQYF
TRBD1,TRBV5-5,TRBJ1-2,CASSDRDRDYGYTF
NA,TRBV18,TRBJ1-5,CASSPRDTSNQPQHF
NA,TRBV6-5,TRBJ1-5,CASSSPVNQPQHF
TRBD1,TRBV5-1,TRBJ1-6,CASSRTGVSYNSPLHF
NA,TRBV5-4,TRBJ1-3,CASSFPQGSGNTIYF
NA,TRBV19,TRBJ1-6,CASSIRDSPLHF
TRBD1,TRBV3-1/TRBV3-2,TRBJ1-1,CASRNLYRGRTEAFF
NA,TRBV25-1,TRBJ2-5,CASSDVVGGRARDQYF
NA,TRBV4-1,TRBJ2-7,CASSQPLFSYEQYF
TRBD1,TRBV28,TRBJ2-2,CASSSPGQAPGELFF
NA,TRBV18,TRBJ1-6,CASSPKETVHNSPLHF
TRBD2,TRBV11-2,TRBJ2-3,CASSLRTSGGTDTQYF
TRBD2,TRBV6-2/TRBV6-3,TRBJ2-7,CASSWGGLAVAYEQYF
TRBD2,TRBV27,TRBJ2-1,CASKNSGGTYNEQFF
TRBD2,TRBV5-1,TRBJ2-1,CASSLLAGGSHEQFF
NA,TRBV5-5,TRBJ2-1,CASSLARRGSTNEQFF
TRBD1,TRBV19,TRBJ1-4,CASRDRGENEKLFF
TRBD1,TRBV11-2,TRBJ1-1,CASSFGQGAVEAFF
TRBD1,TRBV2,TRBJ1-5,CASPEGTGEQPQHF
TRBD1,TRBV23-1,TRBJ1-1,CASSQSKVRGHTEAFF
NA,TRBV24-1,TRBJ1-4,CALQTGDIVVNEKLFF
TRBD1,TRBV6-6,TRBJ2-7,CASSRGQGNTEQYF
NA,TRBV7-2,TRBJ1-3,CASSFLTPGLGGNTIYF
NA,TRBV5-1,TRBJ1-1,CASSGEQGLNTEAFF
NA,TRBV7-6,TRBJ1-2,CASSPNGRYGYTF
NA,TRBV5-1,TRBJ1-1,CASSRPTDKAFF
NA,TRBV6-5,TRBJ1-4,CASTRTATNEKLFF
TRBD1,TRBV7-9,TRBJ2-6,CASSLVDRGIHGANVLTF
TRBD1,TRBV19,TRBJ1-5,CASSVDRAVNQPQHF
TRBD2,TRBV6-5,TRBJ2-1,CASSRLAGFNEQFF
NA,TRBV5-1,TRBJ1-2,CASTKATPNYGYTF
NA,TRBV28,TRBJ1-1,CASSSPRGAGNTEAFF